What follows are 18 T cell receptor beta chains derived from one specimen sequenced in a study of STAT3 mutations in large granular lymphocyte leukemia. Findings of the study overall: In T-cell large granular lymphocyte leukemia, about half of patients showed multiple immunodominant subclonotypes.

The antigens for these receptors are not known. Produced via immunoSEQ multiplex PCR; TCRdb's table is partial and in-frame only. The data show some 2,400 clones, with 53% seen just once and 70% to 90% held by the top ten. The sample consisted of peripheral blood mononuclear cells. These receptors all come from a man aged 60 to 75 with T-cell large granular lymphocyte leukemia. Some clones in this sample may be carry-over from other donors' samples.

This clone was counted a few times. The chain is built from TRBV28 and TRBJ2-7; 9 bases agree with TRBD1. CDR3 length: 13 amino acids. Losses at the gene ends were 4 bases for V and 3 bases for J; bases not matched to a gene: 1. The germline V gene encodes CDR1 MDHEN and CDR2 SYDVKM. The CDR3 coding sequence is TGTGCCAGCAGTTCGGGACAGGGCTACGAGCAGTACTTC. Amino acid sequence: CASSSGQGYEQYF. The whole variable domain, remainder taken from reference TRBV28 and TRBJ2-7, is DVKVTQSSRYLVKRTGEKVFLECVQDMDHENMFWYRQDPGLGLRLIYFSYDVKMKEKGDIPEGYSVSREKKERFSLILESASTNQTSMYLCASSSGQGYEQYFGPGTRLTVT.

This clone occurred a few times. The chain uses TRBV30 and TRBJ1-6; D may be TRBD1 (6 bases). Germline values: CDR1 GTSNPN, CDR2 SVGIG (reference sequence). CDR3 length equals 12 residues. The V end was cut by 7 bases, the J end by 7 bases, with 11 bases between. Written as DNA, the CDR3 is TGTGCCTCACAGGGCGGAAATTCACCCCTCCACTTT. Protein: CASQGGNSPLHF. Full variable domain (outside the CDR3, taken from reference TRBV30 and TRBJ1-6): SQTIHQWPATLVQPVGSPLSLECTVEGTSNPNLYWYRQAAGRGLQLLFYSVGIGQISSEVPQNLSASRPQDRQFILSSKKLLLSDSGFYLCASQGGNSPLHFGNGTRLTVT.

This clone was observed a few times. V is TRBV29-1 and J is TRBJ1-2; a possible D gene is TRBD1 (5 bases). Germline CDR1 is SQVTM and CDR2 is ANQGSEA. Trimming shortened V by 7 bases and J by 6 bases, and 15 bases separated the two germline ends. The CDR3 is 12 residues long. This CDR3 reads CSGEALGDGYTF. For the CDR3, the DNA is TGCAGCGGAGAGGCGTTGGGGGATGGCTACACCTTC.

The rearrangement links TRBV7-9 to TRBJ1-5, with 7 bases fitting TRBD1. Germline CDR1 SEHNR, CDR2 FQNEAQ (reference sequence). The V segment lost 5 bases and the J segment 8 bases; nucleotides outside the gene matches: 3. The CDR3 is 12 residues long. The CDR3 is CASSQGVEPQHF. CDR3 sequence (DNA): TGTGCCAGCAGCCAGGGGGTAGAGCCCCAGCATTTT.

This chain connects TRBV29-1 to TRBJ2-3, with no clear D. Trimming removed 7 bases at V and 2 bases at J, with 13 bases between. The CDR3 runs to 13 residues. Germline CDR1 is SQVTM and CDR2 is ANQGSEA. The CDR3 loop reads CSAESWNTDTQYF. In nucleotides, the CDR3 is TGCAGCGCCGAAAGCTGGAACACAGATACGCAGTATTTT.

The chain combines TRBV15 with TRBJ2-7; D unresolved. The V end lost 0 bases, the J end lost 5 bases, and 5 bases lay between the germline ends. The CDR3 sequence is 12 residues long. Per germline, CDR1 LNHNV and CDR2 YYDKDF (reference sequence). The DNA for the CDR3 is TGTGCCACCAGCAGAGAGTGGGACGAGCAGTACTTC. Its protein product is CATSREWDEQYF.

V gene TRBV20-1 combines with J gene TRBJ1-2; no firm D call. This CDR3 is 11 amino acids long. The germline V gene encodes CDR1 DFQATT and CDR2 SNEGSKA (reference sequence). The V end was cut by 7 bases, the J end by 8 bases, with 14 bases between. CDR3 nucleotide sequence: TGCAGTGGTCCCCGGGTGGAAGGCTACACCTTC. Its protein product is CSGPRVEGYTF.

This clone was counted only a few times. V usage is TRBV5-6 and J usage is TRBJ2-4; 8 nucleotides agree with TRBD1. The V gene end was trimmed by 7 bases and the J gene end by 8 bases; junction bases not matched to a gene: 11. The germline gives CDR1 SGHDT, CDR2 YYEEEE. This CDR3 spans 14 amino acids. The CDR3: CASSYRDRRYIQYF. CDR3 nucleotide sequence: TGTGCCAGCTCCTACCGGGACAGGAGGTACATTCAGTACTTC.

V usage is TRBV6-4 and J usage is TRBJ2-7; 14 bases map to TRBD2. The V segment lost 3 bases and the J segment 1 base; nucleotides outside the gene matches: 11. The germline CDR1 and CDR2 sequences are MRHNA and SNTAGT. CDR3 length: 19 residues. CDR3 nucleotides: TGTGCCAGCAGTGAAGGGGCGACTAGCGGGAGGGCAGTATCCTACGAGCAGTACGTC. This encodes CASSEGATSGRAVSYEQYV.

The chain carries TRBV5-4 and TRBJ2-5, with D uncertain. Trimming removed 4 bases at V and 5 bases at J, with 9 bases between. Germline V CDR1 and CDR2: SGHNT, YYREEE (reference sequence). The CDR3 loop spans 12 amino acids. Written as DNA, the CDR3 is TGTGCCAGCAGCAGAACCGGGGAGACCCAGTACTTC. Amino acids: CASSRTGETQYF.

The rearrangement links TRBV18 to TRBJ2-2, with 8 bases aligning to TRBD1. V was pared by 4 bases and J by 4 bases, with 5 bases of the junction left unmatched. The CDR3 covers 15 residues. CDR1 is KGHSH, CDR2 LQKENI, per germline. The CDR3 loop is CASSQGQGGTGELFF. The CDR3 nucleotides are TGTGCCAGCTCACAAGGACAGGGCGGCACCGGGGAGCTGTTTTTT. The variable domain in full, completed from reference TRBV18 and TRBJ2-2, reads NAGVMQNPRHLVRRRGQEARLRCSPMKGHSHVYWYRQLPEEGLKFMVYLQKENIIDESGMPKERFSAEFPKEGPSILRIQQVVRGDSAAYFCASSQGQGGTGELFFGEGSRLTVL.

The chain couples TRBV5-6 to TRBJ2-3, with D perhaps assigned TRBD1 or TRBD2 (6 bases each). The length of the CDR3 is 11 residues. V gave up 4 bases and J gave up 8 bases, with 8 bases separating them. The germline V gene has CDR1 SGHDT and CDR2 YYEEEE. The CDR3 loop is CASSEGGTQYF. The CDR3 DNA is TGTGCCAGCAGCGAGGGGGGTACGCAGTATTTT. Variable domain in full (rest from reference TRBV5-6 and TRBJ2-3): DAGVTQSPTHLIKTRGQQVTLRCSPKSGHDTVSWYQQALGQGPQFIFQYYEEEERQRGNFPDRFSGHQFPNYSSELNVNALLLGDSALYLCASSEGGTQYFGPGTRLTVL.

The CDR3 sequence is CASSSTDTQYF. The CDR3, as DNA: TGTGCCAGCAGTAGCACAGATACGCAGTATTTT. The gene calls are TRBV5-6 and TRBJ2-3; D uncertain. CDR1 is SGHDT and CDR2 is YYEEEE in the germline V gene. V lost 5 bases and J lost 0, with 1 base in between. This CDR3 comprises 11 residues.

This clone showed up just a few times. The V gene is TRBV30, the J gene TRBJ2-7; 7 bases agree with TRBD1. CDR1 and CDR2 (germline): GTSNPN, SVGIG (reference sequence). There are 13 residues in the CDR3. The ends lost 7 bases at V and 5 bases at J; junction bases unmatched: 11. The CDR3 coding sequence is TGTGCCTACCCGACAGGGAATATCAACGAGCAGTACGTC. Protein product: CAYPTGNINEQYV.

CDR3 amino acids: CASSQTVSRTDGYTF. Written as DNA, the CDR3 is TGCGCCAGCAGCCAAACAGTATCCAGGACGGATGGCTACACCTTC. The gene calls are TRBV5-1 and TRBJ1-2, with D unresolved. CDR3 size: 15 residues. V was cut by 4 bases and J by 6 bases, with 19 bases left in between. Per the germline V gene, CDR1 is SGHRS and CDR2 is YFSETQ.

This clone was seen a single time. The rearrangement uses TRBV18 and TRBJ1-3; D is undetermined. Trimming removed 3 bases at V and 4 bases at J, with 7 bases between. Germline CDR1 and CDR2: KGHSH and LQKENI. CDR3 length equals 13 residues. The DNA of the CDR3 is TGTGCCAGCTCACCCCTCTCGGGAAACACCATATATTTT. Protein sequence: CASSPLSGNTIYF.

The J gene is TRBJ2-2, the V gene TRBV18, with D perhaps assigned TRBD1 or TRBD2 (6 bases each). The germline CDR1 and CDR2 sequences are KGHSH and LQKENI. This CDR3 comprises 14 residues. Trimming stripped 0 bases from V and 6 bases from J, with 8 bases between. The CDR3 DNA reads as TGTGCCAGCTCACCACCCGGGGGCGCCGGGGAGCTGTTTTTT. Translation gives CASSPPGGAGELFF.

The chain joins TRBV12-5 to TRBJ1-2, with no clear D. V lost 7 bases, J lost 10 bases, and 16 bases lay in between. Germline CDR1 reads LGHNT; CDR2 reads FRNRAP. This CDR3 is built from 12 residues. The CDR3: CASAGPGELYTF. CDR3 bases: TGTGCTAGTGCCGGGCCCGGGGAACTCTACACCTTC.